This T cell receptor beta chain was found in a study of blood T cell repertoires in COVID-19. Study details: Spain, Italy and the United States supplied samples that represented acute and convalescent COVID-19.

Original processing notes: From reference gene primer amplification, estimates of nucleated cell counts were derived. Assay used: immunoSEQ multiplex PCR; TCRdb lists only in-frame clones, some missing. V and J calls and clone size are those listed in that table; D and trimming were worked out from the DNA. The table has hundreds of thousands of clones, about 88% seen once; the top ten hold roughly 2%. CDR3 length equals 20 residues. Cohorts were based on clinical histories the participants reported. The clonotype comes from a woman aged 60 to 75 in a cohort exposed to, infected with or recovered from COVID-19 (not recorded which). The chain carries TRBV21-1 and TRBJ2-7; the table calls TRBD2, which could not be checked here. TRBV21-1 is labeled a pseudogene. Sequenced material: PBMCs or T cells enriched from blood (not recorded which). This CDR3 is CASSKMADFGLAGVSYEQYF. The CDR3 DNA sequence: TGTGCCAGCAGCAAAATGGCGGATTTCGGACTAGCGGGAGTGTCGTACGAGCAGTACTTC.